This passage covers 10 T cell receptor beta chains from one sample sequenced in a study of blood T cell repertoires in COVID-19. Here immunoSEQ multiplex PCR was the method, and the copy in TCRdb shows in-frame clones only, minus some. The sample carries about 46,000 clones, about 86% recorded once. Sequenced: peripheral blood. These receptors were collected from a woman of 80 years or more with acute or convalescent COVID-19.

The chain uses TRBV6-2 or TRBV6-3 and TRBJ1-5; D is uncertain. Germline V lookup: CDR1 MNHEY, CDR2 SVGEGT. This CDR3 comprises 15 residues. Trimming took 3 bases from V and 1 from J, leaving 10 bases between them. The CDR3 sequence: CASSYYGNSNQPQHF. The DNA for the CDR3 is TGTGCCAGCAGTTATTACGGTAACAGCAATCAGCCCCAGCATTTT.

V and J are TRBV2 and TRBJ2-3, with 8 positions matching TRBD1. The CDR3 has 14 amino acids. With V trimmed by 6 bases and J by 3 bases, 5 bases remained unmatched. Germline V gene data show CDR1 as SNHLY and CDR2 as FYNNEI. CDR3 coding DNA: TGTGCCAGCAGCGGACAGGGTCGGACAGATACGCAGTATTTT. Translating it yields CASSGQGRTDTQYF.

This sequence joins TRBV19 and TRBJ2-7, with 8 bases fitting TRBD2. Germline CDR1 and CDR2: LNHDA and SQIVND (reference sequence). CDR3 length equals 15 residues. Trimming cost V 5 bases and J 6 bases; bases outside gene matches: 12. CDR3 bases: TGTGCCAGTAGTCTGGGGGCCCGGGCGGGGGGCGAGCAGTACTTC. It yields the protein CASSLGARAGGEQYF.

The CDR3 DNA is TGTGCCAGCAGCGGTTCGCAGGCGGGGAACGATGGCTACACCTTC. Translating it yields CASSGSQAGNDGYTF. This chain uses TRBV7-3 with TRBJ1-2; no firm D call. The CDR3 is 15 residues long. Deletions cut 5 bases from V and 6 bases from J, with 19 bases between. Per germline, CDR1 SGHTA and CDR2 FQGTGA.

This chain links TRBV7-6 with TRBJ2-7; tentative D call: TRBD2 (6 bases). The V gene lost 5 bases and the J gene lost 0 bases, with 17 bases spanning the gap. Germline V gene lookup returns CDR1 SGHVS and CDR2 FNYEAQ. The CDR3 runs to 16 residues. The CDR3 region is CASSQTAGGSSYEQYF. The CDR3 bases are TGTGCCAGCAGCCAGACAGCGGGTGGGAGCTCCTACGAGCAGTACTTC.

This clone turned up a few times. V and J are TRBV5-1 and TRBJ2-3, with 7 bases fitting TRBD1. The CDR3 loop spans 14 amino acids. Germline assignment: CDR1 SGHRS and CDR2 YFSETQ. V gave up 0 bases and J gave up 8 bases; unmatched junction bases: 6. The CDR3 protein is CASSLAEGAPTQYF. CDR3 bases: TGCGCCAGCAGCTTGGCCGAGGGGGCACCTACGCAGTATTTT.

CDR3 DNA: TGCGCCAGCAGCTTGGCCTTTAGATACGAGCAGTACTTC. Residues: CASSLAFRYEQYF. The chain combines TRBV5-1 with TRBJ2-7; D uncertain. This CDR3 region has 13 residues. Germline lookup yields CDR1 SGHRS and CDR2 YFSETQ. Trimming left V 0 bases short and J 4 bases short, with 8 bases between.

The V call is TRBV19, the J call TRBJ2-1, with TRBD2 matching over 10 bases. The CDR3 length is 16 residues. Per the germline V gene, CDR1 is LNHDA and CDR2 is SQIVND (reference sequence). Trimming removed 8 bases from V and 4 bases from J; junction bases left unmatched: 11. The CDR3 region has the DNA TGTGCCAGTCGAGCCCTAGCGGGGGAACCTTACAATGAGCAGTTCTTC. Encoded protein: CASRALAGEPYNEQFF.

The chain uses TRBV30 and TRBJ1-1, with a weak D call TRBD1 (6 bases). With 8 bases removed from V and 3 bases from J, the gap between germline ends came to 16 bases. The germline gives CDR1 GTSNPN, CDR2 SVGIG (reference sequence). This CDR3 has 13 residues. CDR3 in DNA: TGTGCCGGAAACAGGGACATGTACACTGAAGCTTTCTTT. Translating gives CAGNRDMYTEAFF.

V is TRBV7-8 and J is TRBJ2-7, with D possibly being TRBD1 (6 bases). CDR1 is SGHVS and CDR2 is FQNEAQ in the germline V gene. V was cut by 0 bases and J by 1 base, with 10 bases left in between. The length of the CDR3 is 15 residues. The CDR3 region has the DNA TGTGCCAGCAGCTTAGCACAGGGCGCTTCCTACGAGCAGTACTTC. The encoded protein is CASSLAQGASYEQYF.